Reported below is one T cell receptor (beta chain). This clonotype was seen a few times. What antigen it recognizes has not been identified. Within one base of it there is no much larger clone, and no base qualities were kept. This sample was taken from a study of massively parallel sequencing of T cell beta chains (dated by TCRdb to the late 2000s). Study-level background: Using 5'-RACE, Illumina short-read sequencing and a dedicated short-read assembly strategy, the study profiled the diversity of human TCR beta CDR3 in peripheral blood. What the work shows at the level of the full study, not this receptor alone: A unique TRBV gene could be assigned to only roughly 23,000 (approximately 70%) of the clonotypes. In subsampling, clonotype counts increased linearly with read number, which indicated that sequencing depth was far from saturation. The reported gene usage frequencies may have been skewed by preferential PCR amplification of some TRBV and TRBJ sequences. CDR3 beta length ranged from 21 to 81 nucleotides, peaking at 45 nucleotides. TRBV usage was found to range from about 0.01% for TRBV17 to 24.6% for TRBV20-1, and TRBJ usage was found to range from about 1.5% for TRBJ2-6 to 15% to 20% for TRBJ2-1. Since the RNA was pooled from many donors, the results capture clonotype abundance averaged across the population rather than the repertoire of any individual. Within the 31,000 or so distinct clonotypes, single-copy clonotypes accounted for roughly two thirds of clonotypes but just roughly 17% of assemblies. A single sequence read was the only support for most clonotypes (21,973 of 33,664), which could in principle inflate the apparent diversity.

Everyone in the donor pool was aged about 18 to 40 years, and the pool included more than 300 males and about 150 females. From approximately 160 liters of pooled peripheral blood, peripheral leukocyte polyA+ RNA was isolated. A commercial mRNA preparation from normal human peripheral blood leukocytes pooled from about 550 individuals was used as the starting material. There are 14 amino acids in the CDR3, from cysteine to phenylalanine inclusive. Only the CDR3 DNA is retained, 42 bases long and in frame from the first base. Clipping removes 3 bases from V and 1 base from J, with 1 as the unmatched junction base count. The data were produced on an Illumina Genome Analyzer II. After two rounds of nested PCR using TRBC1/TRBC2-specific primers, a RACE product of roughly 520 bp was obtained and then gel-purified. To give RACE a 5' anchor, first-strand cDNA synthesis used a TRBC-specific primer together with a template-switching oligonucleotide. The RACE amplicon was too long for direct short-read sequencing, so it was concatemerized by ligation and sheared by sonication. PAGE was used to isolate a size fraction of 100 to 300 bp, and that fraction then underwent shotgun sequencing on the Illumina platform. In separate runs on an Illumina GAII, sequencing yielded 18.8 million 36-nt reads and 21.7 million 50-nt single-end reads. Concerning the study's data processing: Assembly of the pooled some 40,000,000 reads was performed with iSSAKE using parameters -m 15, -o 2 and -r 0.7. Reads aligning to the ends of Ensembl TRBV gene predictions that carried unmatched junctional bases were used to seed de novo CDR3 beta assemblies. Clonotype abundance was estimated as the number of matching assembled contigs, not raw read depth. Among the assembled clonotypes, around 2,100 (approximately 6%) contained in-frame stop codons and were discarded, which left around 35,000 productive clonotypes. Sanger sequencing of cloned RACE products gave hundreds of unique TCR sequences, and roughly 63% of them were also found in the Illumina assembly. TCRdb reprocessed the public reads (quality trimming at Q25 with fastp, clone calling with MiXCR) and kept in-frame beta chains. Each CDR3 protein appears once, grouped with its most common genes and DNA. TCRdb, rather than the study authors, made the V and J calls. The sample includes roughly 4,000 distinct CDR3 sequences, with 35% to 45% observed a single time. The ten biggest clones cover roughly 2.9% of the sample.

The material sequenced was commercial RNA from peripheral blood pooled from many donors. This TCR was sampled from a pool of human donors in good health; the sample was commercial RNA pooled from many donors. Rearrangement joined TRBV7-1 to TRBJ2-3, with 7 middle bases fitting TRBD1. TRBV7-1 counts as an open reading frame of uncertain function. The DNA sequence is TGTGCCAGCAGCTCCGGGACAGGCACAGATACGCAGTATTTT. The resulting protein is CASSSGTGTDTQYF.